This T cell receptor beta chain comes out of a study of vaccination and CD4 T cells after COVID-19. About the study: A positive SARS-CoV-2 nasal swab PCR result was recorded for each convalescent patient; about nine were mild and one severe. Convalescent persons amounted to six males plus four females, two of whom were Hispanic. Post-vaccine sampling followed dose two by a median roughly 65 days (range 14 to 241). Overall study results and limits: The study sampled relatively few convalescent patients and omitted early post-infection timepoints.

The V gene's germline CDR1 is SGHTA and CDR2 FQGNSA. The CDR3 length is 13 residues. The ends were cut back, 5 bases at V and 3 bases at J, with 10 bases in the middle. An Oncomine TCR Beta short-read assay was used to sequence the DNA from cultured CD4+ T cells. MiXCR was run by TCRdb on the PCR reads, yielding one entry per CDR3 protein. The sample lists over 2,000 distinct CDR3 sequences, 28% occurring once. This clonotype counts as medium-sized (0.01 to 0.1%). Its antigen is not known. Sample treatment: roughly nine-day PBMC culture with coronavirus spike peptide pools or control peptides (ViraFEST assay).

This chain links TRBV7-2 with TRBJ2-5; D assignment may be TRBD1 or TRBD2 (5 bases each). The TCR comes from a human donor who had recovered from COVID-19. The sample here was CD4+ T cells from blood, cultured in vitro, taken after SARS-CoV-2 vaccination. The CDR3 DNA follows: TGTGCCAGCAGCCAGGGACCCAAAGAGACCCAGTACTTC. Its protein product is CASSQGPKETQYF.